The 18 T cell receptor beta chains below come from one sample, sequenced in a study of OX40 agonist ivuxolimab in advanced cancers. Profiling relied on immunoSEQ multiplex PCR, and the TCRdb table lists in-frame clones only, not all of them. This sample has roughly 51,000 clones; nearly 90% occur once, and the top ten carry 11%. Material: CD4+ or CD8+ T cells sorted from blood, obtained in a trial of the OX40 agonist ivuxolimab. All receptors derive from an adult with an advanced solid tumor such as melanoma, head and neck, liver or kidney cancer.

The chain has TRBV19 and TRBJ1-5; D not certain. Germline V gives CDR1 LNHDA, CDR2 SQIVND (reference sequence). CDR3 size: 13 residues. Trimming cost V 5 bases and J 3 bases, with 8 bases left between them. The CDR3 bases are TGTGCCAGTAGTGAGAGCTACAATCAGCCCCAGCATTTT. Residues: CASSESYNQPQHF.

This chain connects TRBV7-9 to TRBJ2-1, with D perhaps matching TRBD2 (6 bases). Germline values: CDR1 SEHNR, CDR2 FQNEAQ (reference sequence). The CDR3 totals 14 residues. Trimming shortened V by 1 base and J by 8 bases, and 12 bases separated the two germline ends. CDR3 bases: TGTGCCAGCAGCTTAGATATAGCGGTTTATGAGCAGTTCTTC. Its translation is CASSLDIAVYEQFF. The full variable domain, rest sourced from reference TRBV7-9 and TRBJ2-1, is DTGVSQNPRHKITKRGQNVTFRCDPISEHNRLYWYRQTLGQGPEFLTYFQNEAQLEKSRLLSDRFSAERPKGSFSTLEIQRTEQGDSAMYLCASSLDIAVYEQFFGPGTRLTVL.

This clone appeared once. The chain carries TRBV7-8 and TRBJ2-2, with 7 nucleotides matching TRBD1. The CDR3 consists of 17 residues. The ends lost 3 bases at V and 1 base at J; junction bases unmatched: 8. CDR1 SGHVS and CDR2 FQNEAQ come from the germline V gene. The CDR3 loop is CASSLLTGTVNTGELFF. DNA of the CDR3: TGTGCCAGCAGCTTGCTCACCGGGACAGTGAACACCGGGGAGCTGTTTTTT.

This sequence joins TRBV5-5 and TRBJ1-1, with 8 bases identical to TRBD1. There are 15 residues in the CDR3. V lost 1 base to trimming and J lost 6 bases; unmatched junction nucleotides: 8. The germline V gene encodes CDR1 SGHKS and CDR2 YYEKEE (reference sequence). This CDR3 reads CASSLWPTGEAEAFF. The CDR3 DNA reads TGTGCCAGCAGCTTGTGGCCGACAGGGGAGGCTGAAGCTTTCTTT.

The rearrangement joins TRBV2 to TRBJ1-4; TRBD1 might be the D (5 bases). Germline CDR1 is SNHLY and CDR2 is FYNNEI. The germline V and J ends were trimmed by 3 bases and 8 bases, with 10 bases remaining between them. This CDR3 has 13 residues. The CDR3 protein is CASSDSGSEKLFF. The CDR3 DNA sequence: TGTGCCAGCAGTGATTCAGGGTCCGAAAAACTGTTTTTT.

This clone was picked up one time. The V gene is TRBV9, the J gene TRBJ2-3; 9 nucleotides match TRBD2. V trimming: 4 bases; J trimming: 6 bases; junction bases outside the gene matches: 9. Germline assignment: CDR1 SGDLS and CDR2 YYNGEE. The CDR3 sequence is 15 residues long. CDR3 protein: CASSPLAGARDTQYF. The CDR3 nucleotides read TGTGCCAGCAGCCCCTTAGCGGGGGCCCGGGATACGCAGTATTTT.

The rearrangement links TRBV28 to TRBJ1-2; 12 nucleotides agree with TRBD1. Trimming took 6 bases from V and 7 from J; bases not matched to a gene: 6. The CDR3 has 14 amino acids. The germline CDR1 and CDR2 sequences are MDHEN and SYDVKM. CDR3 protein: CASSTGTGGLGYTF. DNA for the CDR3: TGTGCCAGCAGCACCGGGACAGGGGGCCTTGGCTACACCTTC.

The chain links TRBV30 to TRBJ2-7, with D tentatively TRBD1 (6 bases). The CDR3 length is 14 residues. The V end lost 3 bases, the J end lost 2 bases, and 14 bases lay between the germline ends. The germline V gene encodes CDR1 GTSNPN and CDR2 SVGIG (reference sequence). The CDR3 DNA reads TGTGCCTGGAGGACCCGGGACACAACCTACGAGCAGTACTTC. It is translated as CAWRTRDTTYEQYF.

The DNA of the CDR3 is TGTGCCAGCAGCCCTCGGACAGCTATGATTATGGGTGGGGCCAACGTCCTGACTTTC. Translation: CASSPRTAMIMGGANVLTF. V gene TRBV28 combines with J gene TRBJ2-6; tentative D call: TRBD1 (6 bases). The CDR3 has 19 amino acids. Trimming took off 6 bases at V and 3 bases at J, with 24 bases between the two ends. Germline CDR1 is MDHEN and CDR2 is SYDVKM.

This chain uses TRBV28 with TRBJ2-7; D is unclear. Looked up from germline, CDR1 is MDHEN and CDR2 is SYDVKM. V dropped 2 bases and J dropped 0 bases, with 5 bases sitting between them. CDR3 length: 13 amino acids. The DNA of the CDR3 is TGTGCCAGCAGTTTACGTAACTCCTACGAGCAGTACTTC. The encoded protein is CASSLRNSYEQYF. The whole variable domain, remainder taken from reference TRBV28 and TRBJ2-7, is DVKVTQSSRYLVKRTGEKVFLECVQDMDHENMFWYRQDPGLGLRLIYFSYDVKMKEKGDIPEGYSVSREKKERFSLILESASTNQTSMYLCASSLRNSYEQYFGPGTRLTVT.

Here the CDR3 reads CASSLGLAGDTDTQYF. The CDR3 coding sequence is TGTGCCAGCAGCCTCGGACTAGCGGGGGACACAGATACGCAGTATTTT. The rearrangement joins TRBV9 to TRBJ2-3; 13 bases are shared with TRBD2. The junction had 4 bases not matched to a gene; V was cut back by 4 bases and J by 2 bases. Germline CDR1 is SGDLS and CDR2 is YYNGEE. CDR3 length equals 16 residues.

The gene calls are TRBV9 and TRBJ2-4, with D perhaps being TRBD1 or TRBD2 (5 bases each). Looked up from germline, CDR1 is SGDLS and CDR2 is YYNGEE. Trimming took 0 bases from V and 3 from J, leaving 13 bases between them. This CDR3 has 16 amino acids. The CDR3 protein is CASSVDGASYKNIQYF. The CDR3 coding sequence is TGTGCCAGCAGCGTAGACGGGGCGAGCTACAAAAACATTCAGTACTTC.

This chain links TRBV2 with TRBJ1-1; no definite D call. CDR3 length: 12 residues. V lost 8 bases and J 10 bases, leaving 17 bases between the germline ends. Germline CDR1 and CDR2: SNHLY and FYNNEI. The CDR3 sequence is CASGPTSLLAFF. The CDR3 region has the DNA TGTGCCAGCGGTCCCACTTCTCTCCTAGCTTTCTTT.

The chain has TRBV5-1 and TRBJ2-2, with TRBD2 matching 13 bases. CDR1 and CDR2 (germline): SGHRS, YFSETQ. V was clipped by 4 bases and J by 0 bases; unmatched bases: 6. The CDR3 extends over 18 amino acids. The CDR3 DNA reads TGCGCCAGCAGCCCTGGACTAGCGGGGGCTGCGAACACCGGGGAGCTGTTTTTT. Translation gives CASSPGLAGAANTGELFF.

The table lists this clone with many counts. This chain uses TRBV4-3 with TRBJ2-1, with D hard to call. V was shortened by 0 bases and J by 7 bases, with 19 bases between the two germline ends. CDR1 is LGHNA and CDR2 is YSLEER in the germline V gene. The CDR3 is made up of 17 amino acids. The CDR3 DNA sequence: TGCGCCAGCAGCCAAGATTCCCCCTATCAACCCTCAAATGAGCAGTTCTTC. This encodes CASSQDSPYQPSNEQFF.

The chain joins TRBV27 to TRBJ2-2; D unresolved. Trimming took off 6 bases at V and 1 base at J, with 15 bases between the two ends. The CDR3 is 16 amino acids. Germline CDR1 is MNHEY and CDR2 is SMNVEV (reference sequence). The CDR3 DNA reads TGTGCCAGCAGCGTCAATAGGCTCCTGAACACCGGGGAGCTGTTTTTT. Translating it yields CASSVNRLLNTGELFF.

With respect to this clone: This sample also contains other DNA sequences that code for the same CDR3. V is TRBV5-4 and J is TRBJ2-1; a weak D match, TRBD2 (5 bases). Trimming pared 4 bases from V and 4 bases from J, leaving 9 bases between. CDR3 size: 13 residues. From germline, CDR1 is SGHNT and CDR2 YYREEE (reference sequence). The CDR3 protein is CASSPADYNEQFF. CDR3 nucleotides: TGTGCCAGCAGCCCAGCGGATTACAATGAGCAGTTCTTC.

The chain joins TRBV5-1 to TRBJ1-1; D not resolved. Trimming cost V 1 base and J 0 bases, with 13 bases left between them. This CDR3 has 16 residues. Per germline, CDR1 SGHRS and CDR2 YFSETQ. The CDR3 region has the DNA TGCGCCAGCAGCTTGTTGGGGAGTGAAATGAACACTGAAGCTTTCTTT. Translated, it gives CASSLLGSEMNTEAFF. Using reference TRBV5-1 and TRBJ1-1 for the parts outside the CDR3, the full variable domain is KAGVTQTPRYLIKTRGQQVTLSCSPISGHRSVSWYQQTPGQGLQFLFEYFSETQRNKGNFPGRFSGRQFSNSRSEMNVSTLELGDSALYLCASSLLGSEMNTEAFFGQGTRLTVV.